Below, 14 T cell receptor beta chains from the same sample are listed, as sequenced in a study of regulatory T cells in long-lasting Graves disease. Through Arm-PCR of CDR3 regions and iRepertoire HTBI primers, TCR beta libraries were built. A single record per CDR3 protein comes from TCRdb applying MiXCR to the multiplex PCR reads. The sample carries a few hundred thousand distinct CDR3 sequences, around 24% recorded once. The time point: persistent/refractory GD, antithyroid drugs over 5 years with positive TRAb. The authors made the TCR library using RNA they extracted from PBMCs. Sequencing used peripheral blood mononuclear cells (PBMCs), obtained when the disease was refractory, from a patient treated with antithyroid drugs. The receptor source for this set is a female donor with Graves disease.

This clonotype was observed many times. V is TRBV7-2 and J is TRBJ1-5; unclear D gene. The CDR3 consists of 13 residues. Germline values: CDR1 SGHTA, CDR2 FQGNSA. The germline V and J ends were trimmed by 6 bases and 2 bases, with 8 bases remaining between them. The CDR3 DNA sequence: TGTGCCAGCAGTTCGCTTGGCAATCAGCCCCAGCATTTT. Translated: CASSSLGNQPQHF.

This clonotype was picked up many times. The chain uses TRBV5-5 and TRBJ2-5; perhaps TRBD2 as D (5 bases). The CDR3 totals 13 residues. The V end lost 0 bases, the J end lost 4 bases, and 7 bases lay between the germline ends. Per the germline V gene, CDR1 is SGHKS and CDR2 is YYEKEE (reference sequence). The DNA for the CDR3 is TGTGCCAGCAGCTTGGGTGAGGGAGAGACCCAGTACTTC. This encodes CASSLGEGETQYF.

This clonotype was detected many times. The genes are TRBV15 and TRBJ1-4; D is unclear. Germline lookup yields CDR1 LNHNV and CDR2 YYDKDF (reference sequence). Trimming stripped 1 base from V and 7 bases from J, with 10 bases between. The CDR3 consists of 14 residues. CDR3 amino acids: CATSRAQPSEKLFF. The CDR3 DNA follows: TGTGCCACCAGCAGAGCCCAACCCTCTGAAAAACTGTTTTTT.

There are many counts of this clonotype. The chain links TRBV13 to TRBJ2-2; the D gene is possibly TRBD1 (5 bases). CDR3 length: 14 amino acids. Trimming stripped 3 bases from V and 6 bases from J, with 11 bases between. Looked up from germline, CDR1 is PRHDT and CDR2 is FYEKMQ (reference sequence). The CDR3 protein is CASSFGRVSGELFF. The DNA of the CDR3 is TGTGCCAGCAGCTTCGGCAGGGTATCCGGGGAGCTGTTTTTT.

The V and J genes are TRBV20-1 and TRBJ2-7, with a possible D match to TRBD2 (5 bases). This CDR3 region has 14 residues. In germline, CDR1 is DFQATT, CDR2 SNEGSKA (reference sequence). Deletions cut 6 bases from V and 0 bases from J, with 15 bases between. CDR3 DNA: TGCAGTGCAACGAGGACGGGAAGCTCCTACGAGCAGTACTTC. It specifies CSATRTGSSYEQYF.

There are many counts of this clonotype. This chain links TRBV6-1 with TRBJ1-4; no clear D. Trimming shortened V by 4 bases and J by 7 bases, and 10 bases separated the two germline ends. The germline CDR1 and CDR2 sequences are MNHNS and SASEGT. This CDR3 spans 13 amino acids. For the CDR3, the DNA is TGTGCCAGCAGTGGTCGTCTTAGTGAAAAACTGTTTTTT. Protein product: CASSGRLSEKLFF.

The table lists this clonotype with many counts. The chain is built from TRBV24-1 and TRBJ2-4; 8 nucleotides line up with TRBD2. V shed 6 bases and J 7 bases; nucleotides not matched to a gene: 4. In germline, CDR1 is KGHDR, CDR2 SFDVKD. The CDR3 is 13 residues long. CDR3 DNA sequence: TGTGCCACCAGTTCGGGGGGGCGGAACATTCAGTACTTC. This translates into CATSSGGRNIQYF.

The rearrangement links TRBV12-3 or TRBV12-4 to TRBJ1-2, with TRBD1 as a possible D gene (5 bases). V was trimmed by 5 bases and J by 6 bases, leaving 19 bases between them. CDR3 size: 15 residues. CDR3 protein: CASSDGFWQGHGYTF. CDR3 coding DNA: TGTGCCAGCAGTGACGGGTTTTGGCAGGGCCATGGCTACACCTTC.

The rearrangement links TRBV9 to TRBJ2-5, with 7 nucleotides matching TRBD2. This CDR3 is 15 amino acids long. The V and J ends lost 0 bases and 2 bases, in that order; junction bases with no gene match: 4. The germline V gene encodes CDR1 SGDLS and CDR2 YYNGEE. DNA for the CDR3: TGTGCCAGCAGCGTAGCCGCTAGCGGACAAGAGACCCAGTACTTC. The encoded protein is CASSVAASGQETQYF.

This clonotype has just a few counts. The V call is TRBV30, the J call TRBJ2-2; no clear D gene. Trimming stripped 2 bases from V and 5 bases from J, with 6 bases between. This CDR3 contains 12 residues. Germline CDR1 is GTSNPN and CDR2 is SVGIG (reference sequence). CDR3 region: CAWSKGTGELFF. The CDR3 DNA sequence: TGTGCCTGGAGTAAAGGTACCGGGGAGCTGTTTTTT.

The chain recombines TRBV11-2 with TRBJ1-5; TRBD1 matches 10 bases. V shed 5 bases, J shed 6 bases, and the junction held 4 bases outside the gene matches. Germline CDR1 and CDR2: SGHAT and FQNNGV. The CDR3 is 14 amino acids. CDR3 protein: CASSLTGGVQPQHF. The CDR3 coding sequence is TGTGCCAGCAGCCTGACAGGGGGCGTTCAGCCCCAGCATTTT.

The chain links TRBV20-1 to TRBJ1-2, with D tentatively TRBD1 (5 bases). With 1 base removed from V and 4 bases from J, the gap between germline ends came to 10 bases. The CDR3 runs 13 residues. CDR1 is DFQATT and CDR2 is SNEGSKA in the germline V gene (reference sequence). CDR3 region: CSARVPGSYGYTF. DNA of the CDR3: TGCAGTGCTAGAGTTCCAGGGTCCTATGGCTACACCTTC.

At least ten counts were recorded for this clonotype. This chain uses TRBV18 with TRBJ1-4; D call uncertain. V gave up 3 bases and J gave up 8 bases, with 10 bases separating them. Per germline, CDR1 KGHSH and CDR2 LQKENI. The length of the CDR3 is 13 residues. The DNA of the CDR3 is TGTGCCAGCTCACCCGGGTTGGAAGAAAAACTGTTTTTT. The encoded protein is CASSPGLEEKLFF.

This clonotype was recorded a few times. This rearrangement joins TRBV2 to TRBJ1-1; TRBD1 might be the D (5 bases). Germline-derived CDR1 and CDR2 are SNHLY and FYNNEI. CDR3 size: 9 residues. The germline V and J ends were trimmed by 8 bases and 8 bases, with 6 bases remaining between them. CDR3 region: CASGGEAFF. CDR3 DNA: TGTGCCAGCGGGGGGGAAGCTTTCTTT. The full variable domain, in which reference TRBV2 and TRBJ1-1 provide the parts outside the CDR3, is EPEVTQTPSHQVTQMGQEVILRCVPISNHLYFYWYRQILGQKVEFLVSFYNNEISEKSEIFDDQFSVERPDGSNFTLKIRSTKLEDSAMYFCASGGEAFFGQGTRLTVV.